This is a list of T cell receptor beta chains from one sample in a study of T cells in Graves' hyperthyroidism and ophthalmopathy. TCRdb re-called the multiplex PCR reads through MiXCR, storing one row per CDR3 protein. The sample includes hundreds of thousands of distinct CDR3 sequences, roughly 14% of them seen just once. Material for sequencing was blood. The receptors originated from a man in his late teens or twenties with Graves' ophthalmopathy. CDR3s include the opening cysteine and the closing phenylalanine or tryptophan. Clone size is given for some rows only: seen once, a few or many times, or a class if the clone is expanded.

TRBJ1-6	.	TRBV4-2	CASSQEPDRALNSPLHF
TRBJ2-2	few	TRBV5-6	CASSLMRGDYAGELFF
TRBJ2-1	many	TRBV7-9	CASSPIRDPYSYNEQFF
TRBJ1-4	.	TRBV9	CASSAGSGATNEKLFF
TRBJ1-6	.	TRBV30	CAWRAPGQGLSPLHF
TRBJ1-2	many	TRBV25-1	CASSESLYVGDYGYTF
TRBJ2-7	few	TRBV10-2	CASSRQVLAYEQYF
TRBJ1-2	.	TRBV5-4	CASSLDQGNYGYTF
TRBJ2-7	.	TRBV4-1	CASSQDGGTGARGQYF
TRBJ1-1	few	TRBV20-1	CSAPPGQGILNTEAFF
TRBJ1-4	many	TRBV18	CASSPSSTNEKLFF
TRBJ2-1	few	TRBV10-1	CASSQWTGGDFGEQFF
TRBJ2-5	many	TRBV7-8	CASSLGLVETQYF
TRBJ2-7	many	TRBV7-8	CASSPLGVYEQYF
TRBJ2-1	few	TRBV20-1	CSAPRTSGGLHNEQFF
TRBJ1-4	.	TRBV20-1	CSAPPNRGLSEELFF
TRBJ2-1	few	TRBV4-1	CASSQWTGGNNEQFF
TRBJ2-2	many	TRBV20-1	CSANLNTGELFF
TRBJ2-3	many	TRBV7-9	CASILGGAPDTQYF
TRBJ1-1	many	TRBV11-3	CASSEYRDTEAFF
TRBJ1-3	many	TRBV18	CASSRGQPNSGNTIYF
TRBJ1-5	many	TRBV5-1	CASTPLPGPNQPQHF
TRBJ2-1	many	TRBV11-2	CASSLISGLLNEQFF
TRBJ2-3	many	TRBV2	CASSASGTITDTQYF
TRBJ2-3	many	TRBV4-1	CASSQQLAGGDTQYF
TRBJ2-3	few	TRBV3-1	CASSQEGVPDTQYF